This T cell receptor (beta chain) was captured in a study of T-cell memory formation after mild COVID-19. The table lists this clonotype with a few counts. TCRdb reanalysed the 5' RACE reads using MiXCR and keeps one entry per CDR3 protein. Of around 250,000 distinct CDR3 sequences listed, 8.5% to 9.5% were seen once; the top ten hold 20% to 25%. Germline-derived CDR1 and CDR2 are SGHRS and YFSETQ. The CDR3 extends over 15 amino acids. The ends were cut back, 0 bases at V and 5 bases at J, with 12 bases in the middle. The sequenced sample consisted of PBMCs or a T cell subset sorted from them (not recorded which). The chain has TRBV5-1 and TRBJ2-1; TRBD2 might be the D (5 bases). This sequence was found in a man aged 18 to 30 who had mild COVID-19 (a few samples of this study predate the infection). Cell type and time point are not known. The CDR3 loop reads CASSLGLEEHNEQFF. The CDR3 DNA reads TGCGCCAGCAGCTTGGGCCTGGAGGAGCACAATGAGCAGTTCTTC.